This T cell receptor (beta chain) was identified during a study of blood T cell repertoires in COVID-19. The CDR3 length is 15 residues. V was cut by 10 bases and J by 0 bases, with 15 bases left in between. Looked up from germline, CDR1 is MNHNY and CDR2 is SVGAGI (reference sequence). This clone showed up just a few times. Measured with immunoSEQ multiplex PCR; TCRdb has only the in-frame clones, and not every one. The sample has about 180,000 clones, approximately 80% seen once; the top ten hold roughly 15%. The receptor was derived from a man aged 45-65 years who had recovered from COVID-19. Sequencing was done on a sample of PBMCs or T cells enriched from blood (not recorded which). The genes are TRBV6-6 and TRBJ2-2; no clear D. In DNA form, the CDR3 reads TGTGCCACCCAACCCCCAGGATCGAACACCGGGGAGCTGTTTTTT. Its protein is CATQPPGSNTGELFF.